This TCR beta chain was obtained from a study of identical twins' blood T cells. Germline V lookup: CDR1 SGHAT, CDR2 FQNNGV. Trimming pared 5 bases from V and 3 bases from J, leaving 11 bases between. The CDR3 has 13 residues. TCRdb processed the 5' RACE reads anew with MiXCR; each CDR3 protein has one entry. The sample has a few hundred thousand distinct CDR3 sequences; roughly 30% are singletons. This sequence originates from a woman between 18 and 50 years old in good health. The specimen sequenced was PBMCs. The chain recombines TRBV11-2 with TRBJ2-7; no definite D call. The CDR3 DNA sequence: TGTGCCAGCAGCCTAGTTCCGGGCTACGAGCAGTACTTC. Its translation is CASSLVPGYEQYF.